This TCR beta chain was sequenced during a study of CD8 T cells in ankylosing spondylitis. Of note for this clonotype: Its specificity is unknown.

One entry per CDR3 protein results from TCRdb running MiXCR on the 5' RACE reads. The sample carries fewer than 250,000 distinct CDR3 sequences, roughly 32% recorded once. Study-level points and caveats: Researchers report that disease-linked clones proved CD8+ and relatively rare in peripheral blood. From matched ankylosing spondylitis synovial fluid, disease-linked clones were reportedly recovered at significantly enriched levels.

J was trimmed by 2 bases and V by 3 bases; bases with no gene match: 15. CDR1 DFQATT and CDR2 SNEGSKA come from the germline V gene (reference sequence). This CDR3 has 17 amino acids. The J gene is TRBJ2-7, the V gene TRBV20-1; the match to TRBD1 covers 8 bases. The sequenced material came from blood, either unsorted or a sorted T cell fraction (not recorded which). The sequence was collected from a male donor with ankylosing spondylitis or in good health (not recorded which). The CDR3 DNA follows: TGCAGTGCTAGGCACCCATACGGGACAGGTGAAGCCTACGAGCAGTACTTC. Its translation is CSARHPYGTGEAYEQYF.